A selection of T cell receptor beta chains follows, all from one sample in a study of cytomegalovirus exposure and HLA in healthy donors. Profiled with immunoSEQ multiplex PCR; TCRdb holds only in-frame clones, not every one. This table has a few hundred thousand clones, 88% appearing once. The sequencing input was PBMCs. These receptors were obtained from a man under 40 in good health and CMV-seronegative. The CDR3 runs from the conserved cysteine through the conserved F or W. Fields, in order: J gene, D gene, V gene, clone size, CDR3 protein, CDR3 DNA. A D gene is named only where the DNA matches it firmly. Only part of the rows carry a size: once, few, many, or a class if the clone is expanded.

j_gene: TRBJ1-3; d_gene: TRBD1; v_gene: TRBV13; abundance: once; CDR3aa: CASSLNPDRGGNTIYF; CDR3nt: TGTGCCAGCAGCTTAAATCCCGACAGGGGTGGAAACACCATATATTTT
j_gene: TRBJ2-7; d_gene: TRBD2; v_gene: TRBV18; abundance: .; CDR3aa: CASSPPGLVGEQYF; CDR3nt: TGTGCCAGCTCACCCCCGGGACTAGTGGGCGAGCAGTACTTC
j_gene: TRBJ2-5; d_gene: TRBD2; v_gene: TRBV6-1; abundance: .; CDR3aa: CASSGLAGLSLPQETQYF; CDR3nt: TGTGCCAGCAGTGGACTAGCGGGGCTTTCACTCCCCCAAGAGACCCAGTACTTC
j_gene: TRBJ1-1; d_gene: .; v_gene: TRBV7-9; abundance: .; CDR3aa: CASNTMNTEAFF; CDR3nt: TGTGCCAGCAACACCATGAACACTGAAGCTTTCTTT
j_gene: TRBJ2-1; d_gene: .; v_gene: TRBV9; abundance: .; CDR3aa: CASEKVGSGEQFF; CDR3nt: TGTGCCAGCGAGAAGGTGGGGTCGGGGGAGCAGTTCTTC
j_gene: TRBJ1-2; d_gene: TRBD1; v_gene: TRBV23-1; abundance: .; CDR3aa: CASPHGTVRYTF; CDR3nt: TGCGCCAGCCCACATGGGACAGTTCGCTACACCTTC
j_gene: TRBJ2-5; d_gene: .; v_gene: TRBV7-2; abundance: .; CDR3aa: CASSLGLAGRRETQYF; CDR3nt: TGTGCCAGCAGCTTAGGTTTGGCAGGGCGGAGAGAGACCCAGTACTTC
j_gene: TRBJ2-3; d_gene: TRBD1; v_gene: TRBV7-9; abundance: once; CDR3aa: CASSSRTGGITDTQYF; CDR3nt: TGTGCCAGCAGCTCTAGGACAGGGGGTATAACAGATACGCAGTATTTT
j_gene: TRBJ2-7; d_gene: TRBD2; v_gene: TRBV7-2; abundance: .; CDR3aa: CASSFGGGASEQYF; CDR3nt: TGTGCCAGCAGCTTCGGCGGGGGGGCAAGCGAGCAGTACTTC
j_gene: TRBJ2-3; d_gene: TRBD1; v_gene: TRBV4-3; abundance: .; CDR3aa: CASSQVTGADTQYF; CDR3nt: TGCGCCAGCAGCCAAGTAACAGGGGCAGATACGCAGTATTTT
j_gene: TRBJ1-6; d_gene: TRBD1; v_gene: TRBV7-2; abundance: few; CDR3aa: CASSQQADRGRSPLHF; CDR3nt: TGTGCCAGCAGCCAGCAGGCGGACAGGGGGCGTTCACCCCTCCACTTT
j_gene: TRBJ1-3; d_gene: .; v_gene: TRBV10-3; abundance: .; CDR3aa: CAISGGTGNTIYF; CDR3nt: TGTGCCATCAGTGGCGGCACTGGAAACACCATATATTTT
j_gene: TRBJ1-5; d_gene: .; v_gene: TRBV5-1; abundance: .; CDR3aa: CASSLVGGPNQPQHF; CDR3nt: TGCGCCAGCAGCTTGGTGGGGGGACCCAATCAGCCCCAGCATTTT
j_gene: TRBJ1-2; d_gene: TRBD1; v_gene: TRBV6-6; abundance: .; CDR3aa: CASTLGQGLYGYTF; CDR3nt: TGTGCCAGCACCTTGGGACAGGGCCTTTATGGCTACACCTTC
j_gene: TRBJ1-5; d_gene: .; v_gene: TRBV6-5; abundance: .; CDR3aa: CASSYSGYQPQHF; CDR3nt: TGTGCCAGCAGTTACTCGGGCTATCAGCCCCAGCATTTT
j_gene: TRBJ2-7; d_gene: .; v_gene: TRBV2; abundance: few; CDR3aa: CASNLDRSYEQYF; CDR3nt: TGTGCCAGCAACCTGGACAGATCCTACGAGCAGTACTTC
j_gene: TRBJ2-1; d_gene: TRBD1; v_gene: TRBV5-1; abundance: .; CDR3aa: CASSLRTGGGNEQFF; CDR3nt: TGCGCCAGCAGCTTAAGGACAGGGGGCGGAAATGAGCAGTTCTTC
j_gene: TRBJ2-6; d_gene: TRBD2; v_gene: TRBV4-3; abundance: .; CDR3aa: CASSLVLASGYSLYSGANVLTF; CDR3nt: TGCGCCAGCAGCCTTGTTTTGGCTAGCGGGTATTCCCTTTACTCTGGGGCCAACGTCCTGACTTTC
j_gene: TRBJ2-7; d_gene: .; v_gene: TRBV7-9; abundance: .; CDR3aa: CASSVTTGNYEQYF; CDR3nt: TGTGCCAGCAGCGTTACTACAGGGAACTACGAGCAGTACTTC
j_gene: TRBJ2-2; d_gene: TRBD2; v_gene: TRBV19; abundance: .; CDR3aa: CASSMRGGTSGTGELFF; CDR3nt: TGTGCCAGTAGTATGCGAGGGGGGACTAGCGGCACCGGGGAGCTGTTTTTT
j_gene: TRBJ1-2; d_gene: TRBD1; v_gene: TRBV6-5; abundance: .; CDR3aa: CASSSRDRIFRGYTF; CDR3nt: TGTGCCAGCAGTTCACGGGACAGGATTTTCCGTGGCTACACCTTC
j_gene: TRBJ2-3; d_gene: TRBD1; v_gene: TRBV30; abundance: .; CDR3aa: CAWRTGWGTDTQYF; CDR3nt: TGTGCCTGGAGGACAGGGTGGGGCACAGATACGCAGTATTTT
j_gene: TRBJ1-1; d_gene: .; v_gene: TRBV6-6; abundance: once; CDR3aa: CASSDLIQGTEAFF; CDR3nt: TGTGCCAGCAGTGACTTGATTCAGGGAACTGAAGCTTTCTTT
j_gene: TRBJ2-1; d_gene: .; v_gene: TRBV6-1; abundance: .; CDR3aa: CASSETGRHEQFF; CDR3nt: TGTGCCAGCAGTGAGACAGGGAGGCATGAGCAGTTCTTC